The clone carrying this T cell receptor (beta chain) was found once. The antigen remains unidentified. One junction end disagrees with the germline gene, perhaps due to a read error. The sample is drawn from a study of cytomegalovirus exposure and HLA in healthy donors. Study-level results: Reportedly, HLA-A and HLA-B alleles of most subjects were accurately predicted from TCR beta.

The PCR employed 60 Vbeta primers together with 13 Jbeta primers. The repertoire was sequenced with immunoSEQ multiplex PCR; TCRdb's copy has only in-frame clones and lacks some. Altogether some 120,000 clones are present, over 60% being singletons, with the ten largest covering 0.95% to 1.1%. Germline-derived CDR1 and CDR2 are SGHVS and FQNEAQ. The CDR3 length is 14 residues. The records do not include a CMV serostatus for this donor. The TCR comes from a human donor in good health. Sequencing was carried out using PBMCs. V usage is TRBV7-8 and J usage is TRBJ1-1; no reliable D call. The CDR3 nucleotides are TGTTCCAGCAGCTTAACACCTGTCCGCACTGAAGCTTTCTTT. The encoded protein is CSSSLTPVRTEAFF.